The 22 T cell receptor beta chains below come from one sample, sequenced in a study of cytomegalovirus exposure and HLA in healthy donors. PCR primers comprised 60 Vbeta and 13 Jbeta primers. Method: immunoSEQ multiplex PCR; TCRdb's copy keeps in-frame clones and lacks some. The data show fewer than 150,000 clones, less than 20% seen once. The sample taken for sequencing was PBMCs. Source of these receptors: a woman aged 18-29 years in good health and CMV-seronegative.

CDR3 residues: CASSVDRSKNIQYF. CDR3 bases: TGTGCCAGCAGCGTCGACAGATCCAAAAACATTCAGTACTTC. The chain employs TRBV11-3 and TRBJ2-4, with TRBD1 as a possible D gene (5 bases). Germline-derived CDR1 and CDR2 are SGHNT and YENEEA. This CDR3 spans 14 amino acids. The V gene lost 5 bases and the J gene lost 2 bases, with 10 bases spanning the gap.

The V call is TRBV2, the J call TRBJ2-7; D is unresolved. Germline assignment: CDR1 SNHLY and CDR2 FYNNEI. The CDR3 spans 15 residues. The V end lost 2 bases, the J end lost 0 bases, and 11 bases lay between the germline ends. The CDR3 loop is CASSETARSSYEQYF. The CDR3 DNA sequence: TGTGCCAGCAGTGAAACGGCGAGGAGCTCCTACGAGCAGTACTTC.

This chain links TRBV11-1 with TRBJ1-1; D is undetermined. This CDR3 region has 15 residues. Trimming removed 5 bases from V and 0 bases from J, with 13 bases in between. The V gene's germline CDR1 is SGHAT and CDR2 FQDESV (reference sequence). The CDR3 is CASSPNRFLNTEAFF. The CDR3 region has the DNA TGTGCCAGCAGCCCAAACCGGTTTCTGAACACTGAAGCTTTCTTT.

For the CDR3, the DNA is TGCAGCGTGGAGGGGAGAGCGAGCACGCAGTATTTT. It encodes CSVEGRASTQYF. V and J are TRBV29-1 and TRBJ2-3; D might be TRBD2 (6 bases). The CDR3 contains 12 residues. Germline V gene lookup returns CDR1 SQVTM and CDR2 ANQGSEA. V dropped 6 bases and J dropped 9 bases, with 16 bases sitting between them.

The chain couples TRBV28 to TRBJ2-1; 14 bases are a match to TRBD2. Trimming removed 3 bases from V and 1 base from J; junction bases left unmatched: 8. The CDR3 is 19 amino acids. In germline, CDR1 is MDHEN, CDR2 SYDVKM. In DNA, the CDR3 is TGTGCCAGCAGTTTGGGACTAGCGGGAGCGCCCCGGTCCTACAATGAGCAGTTCTTC. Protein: CASSLGLAGAPRSYNEQFF.

CDR3 sequence: CASSHRTGRDNEQFF. The CDR3 nucleotides read TGTGCCAGCAGTCATCGGACAGGGAGGGACAATGAGCAGTTCTTC. The chain links TRBV28 to TRBJ2-1, with D tentatively TRBD1 (8 bases). Trimming left V 5 bases short and J 5 bases short, with 16 bases between. CDR3 length: 15 residues. Germline V gene lookup returns CDR1 MDHEN and CDR2 SYDVKM.

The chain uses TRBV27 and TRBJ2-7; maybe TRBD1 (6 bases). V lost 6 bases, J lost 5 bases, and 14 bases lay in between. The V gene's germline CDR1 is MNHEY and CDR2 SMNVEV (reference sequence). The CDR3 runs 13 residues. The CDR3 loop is CASSSGTYNEQYF. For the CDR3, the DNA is TGTGCCAGCAGCTCCGGGACATACAACGAGCAGTACTTC.

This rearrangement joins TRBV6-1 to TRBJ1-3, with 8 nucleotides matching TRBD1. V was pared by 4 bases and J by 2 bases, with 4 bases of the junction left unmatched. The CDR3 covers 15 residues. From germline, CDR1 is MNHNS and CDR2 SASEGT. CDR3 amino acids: CASSGGQGAGNTIYF. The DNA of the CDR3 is TGTGCCAGCAGTGGCGGACAGGGCGCTGGAAACACCATATATTTT.

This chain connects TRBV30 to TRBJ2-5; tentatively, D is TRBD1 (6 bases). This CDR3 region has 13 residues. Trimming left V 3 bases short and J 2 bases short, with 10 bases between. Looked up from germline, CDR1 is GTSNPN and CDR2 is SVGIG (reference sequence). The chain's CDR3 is CAWSDGQQETQYF. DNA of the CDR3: TGTGCCTGGAGCGACGGACAGCAAGAGACCCAGTACTTC.

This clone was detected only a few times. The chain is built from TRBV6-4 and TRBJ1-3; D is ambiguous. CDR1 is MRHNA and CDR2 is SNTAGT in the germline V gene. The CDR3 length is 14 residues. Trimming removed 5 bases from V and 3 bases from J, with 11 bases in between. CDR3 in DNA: TGTGCCAGCAGTCCGTCGGGTTATGGAAACACCATATATTTT. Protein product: CASSPSGYGNTIYF.

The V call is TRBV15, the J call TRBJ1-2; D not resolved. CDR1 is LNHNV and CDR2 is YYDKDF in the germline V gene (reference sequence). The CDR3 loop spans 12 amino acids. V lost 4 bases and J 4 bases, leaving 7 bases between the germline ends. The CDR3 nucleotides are TGTGCCACCAGCAACCGGTTCTATGGCTACACCTTC. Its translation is CATSNRFYGYTF. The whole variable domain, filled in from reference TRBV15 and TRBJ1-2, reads DAMVIQNPRYQVTQFGKPVTLSCSQTLNHNVMYWYQQKSSQAPKLLFHYYDKDFNNEADTPDNFQSRRPNTSFCFLDIRSPGLGDTAMYLCATSNRFYGYTFGSGTRLTVV.

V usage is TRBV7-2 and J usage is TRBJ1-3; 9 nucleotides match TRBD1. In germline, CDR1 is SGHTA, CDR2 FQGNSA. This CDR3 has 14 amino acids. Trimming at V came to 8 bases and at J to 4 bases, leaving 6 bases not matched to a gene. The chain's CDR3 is CASGRTGVGNTIYF. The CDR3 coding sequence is TGTGCCAGCGGTCGGACAGGGGTCGGAAACACCATATATTTT.

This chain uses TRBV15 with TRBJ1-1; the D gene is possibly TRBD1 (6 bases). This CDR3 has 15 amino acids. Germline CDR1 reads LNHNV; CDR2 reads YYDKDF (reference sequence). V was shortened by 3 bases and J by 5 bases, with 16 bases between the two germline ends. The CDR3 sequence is CATSRGLTGITEAFF. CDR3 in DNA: TGTGCCACCAGCAGGGGATTAACAGGGATAACTGAAGCTTTCTTT. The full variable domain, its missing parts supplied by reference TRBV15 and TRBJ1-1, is DAMVIQNPRYQVTQFGKPVTLSCSQTLNHNVMYWYQQKSSQAPKLLFHYYDKDFNNEADTPDNFQSRRPNTSFCFLDIRSPGLGDTAMYLCATSRGLTGITEAFFGQGTRLTVV.

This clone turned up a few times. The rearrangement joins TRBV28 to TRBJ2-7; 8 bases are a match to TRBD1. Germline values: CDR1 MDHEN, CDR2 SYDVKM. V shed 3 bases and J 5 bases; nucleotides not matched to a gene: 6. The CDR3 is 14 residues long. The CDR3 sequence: CASSLQGAHHEQYF. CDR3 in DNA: TGTGCCAGCAGTTTGCAGGGGGCGCATCACGAGCAGTACTTC. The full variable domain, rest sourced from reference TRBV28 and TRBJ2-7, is DVKVTQSSRYLVKRTGEKVFLECVQDMDHENMFWYRQDPGLGLRLIYFSYDVKMKEKGDIPEGYSVSREKKERFSLILESASTNQTSMYLCASSLQGAHHEQYFGPGTRLTVT.

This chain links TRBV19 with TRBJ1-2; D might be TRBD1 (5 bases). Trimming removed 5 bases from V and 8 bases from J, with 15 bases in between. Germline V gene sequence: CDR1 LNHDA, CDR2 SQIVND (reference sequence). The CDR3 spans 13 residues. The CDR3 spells CASSPGTTDGYTF. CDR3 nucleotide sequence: TGTGCCAGTAGTCCCGGGACTACGGACGGCTACACCTTC.

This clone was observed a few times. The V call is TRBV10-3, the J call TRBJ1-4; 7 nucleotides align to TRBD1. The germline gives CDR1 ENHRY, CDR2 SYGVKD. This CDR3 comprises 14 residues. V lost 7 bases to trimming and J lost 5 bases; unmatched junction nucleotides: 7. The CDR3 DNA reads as TGTGCCATCAAGGCATCGGGACAGAATGAAAAACTGTTTTTT. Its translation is CAIKASGQNEKLFF.

CDR3 nucleotide sequence: TGTGCCAGCAGCCTTTTTCTCCGCACAGATACGCAGTATTTT. This gives the protein CASSLFLRTDTQYF. The chain employs TRBV27 and TRBJ2-3; no definite D call. This CDR3 comprises 14 residues. CDR1 and CDR2 from the germline V gene are MNHEY and SMNVEV (reference sequence). V dropped 6 bases and J dropped 1 base, with 11 bases sitting between them.

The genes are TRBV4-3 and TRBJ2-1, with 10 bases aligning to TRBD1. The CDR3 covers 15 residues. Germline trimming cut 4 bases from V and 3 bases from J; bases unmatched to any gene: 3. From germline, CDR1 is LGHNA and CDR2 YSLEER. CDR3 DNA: TGCGCCAGCAGCCCCGGGACAGGGGACTACAATGAGCAGTTCTTC. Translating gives CASSPGTGDYNEQFF.

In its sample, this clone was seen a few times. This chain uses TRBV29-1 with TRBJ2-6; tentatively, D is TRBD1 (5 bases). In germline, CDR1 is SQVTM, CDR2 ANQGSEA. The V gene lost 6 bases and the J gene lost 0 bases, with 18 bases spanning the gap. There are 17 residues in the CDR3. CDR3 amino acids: CSVRGQPRGSGANVLTF. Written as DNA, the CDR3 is TGCAGCGTCCGCGGCCAACCAAGGGGCTCTGGGGCCAACGTCCTGACTTTC.

The CDR3 protein is CASSYPTSAPGAYNEQFF. CDR3 coding DNA: TGTGCCAGCAGTTACCCCACTAGCGCCCCGGGGGCCTACAATGAGCAGTTCTTC. The genes are TRBV6-8 and TRBJ2-1; TRBD2 matches at 7 bases. The CDR3 runs to 18 residues. From germline, CDR1 is MNHGY and CDR2 SAAAGT. V shed 2 bases, J shed 2 bases, and the junction held 12 bases outside the gene matches.

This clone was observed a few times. The CDR3 is CASSVRDSSSYEQYF. The CDR3 DNA sequence: TGTGCCAGCAGTGTTAGGGACAGTTCTTCCTACGAGCAGTACTTC. The chain combines TRBV6-1 with TRBJ2-7; 7 bases are a match to TRBD1. The CDR3 length is 15 residues. V lost 4 bases to trimming and J lost 1 base; unmatched junction nucleotides: 7. Germline V gives CDR1 MNHNS, CDR2 SASEGT.

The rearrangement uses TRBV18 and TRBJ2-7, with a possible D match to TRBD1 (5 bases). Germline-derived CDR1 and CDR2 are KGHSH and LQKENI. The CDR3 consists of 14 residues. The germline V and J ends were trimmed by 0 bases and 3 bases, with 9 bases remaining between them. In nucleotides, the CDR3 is TGTGCCAGCTCACCACCGTCCAGGGACTACGAGCAGTACTTC. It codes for CASSPPSRDYEQYF.